These T cell receptor beta chains were read from a single sample in a study of cytomegalovirus exposure and HLA in healthy donors. Libraries were prepared by immunoSEQ multiplex PCR; TCRdb keeps only in-frame clonotypes and omits some of them. Of 150,000 or so clones listed, about 79% are singletons. The sample was PBMCs. The source is a man aged 50 to 60 in good health and CMV-seropositive. CDR3s include the opening cysteine and the closing phenylalanine or tryptophan. D genes are given only for firm matches. Clone size appears in some rows only: once, few, many, or a class for an expanded clone.

clone size | J gene | V gene | D gene | CDR3 DNA | CDR3 protein
- | TRBJ1-2 | TRBV28 | TRBD1 | TGTGCCAGCAGTTCCCTCCCCCAGGGGGCTTATGGCTACACCTTC | CASSSLPQGAYGYTF
- | TRBJ1-1 | TRBV18 | - | TGTGCCAGCTCACCTACAGGGTTAGGGATGAACACTGAAGCTTTCTTT | CASSPTGLGMNTEAFF
- | TRBJ2-2 | TRBV2 | - | TGTGCCAGCAGTGAAGCGGCCGGGACTTTCACCGGGGAGCTGTTTTTT | CASSEAAGTFTGELFF
few | TRBJ2-1 | TRBV9 | - | TGTGCCAGCAGCGTAGATGTGGCACAGCAGTTCTTC | CASSVDVAQQFF
- | TRBJ2-7 | TRBV6-5 | TRBD1 | TGTGCCAGCACCCCCGGAGGGACAGGGGCCCGCGAGCAGTACTTC | CASTPGGTGAREQYF
- | TRBJ2-1 | TRBV19 | TRBD2 | TGTGCCAGTAGTATAGTGCTAGCGGGGGACCTCGGGAATGAGCAGTTCTTC | CASSIVLAGDLGNEQFF
- | TRBJ2-7 | TRBV7-9 | - | TGTGCCAGCAGCTTAGCCTCGACGGGGGACGAGCAGTACTTC | CASSLASTGDEQYF
- | TRBJ1-1 | TRBV19 | - | TGTGCCAGTAGTATAGATCGAACCGGGGGTACCAGCCGGGCTTTCTTT | CASSIDRTGGTSRAFF
- | TRBJ1-1 | TRBV19 | - | TGTGCCAGTCAAAGGGGGGGCTGGAACACTGAAGCTTTCTTT | CASQRGGWNTEAFF
- | TRBJ1-2 | TRBV6-1 | - | TGTGCCATCCGTGAGGCAAAGGGCTACACCTTC | CAIREAKGYTF
once | TRBJ1-2 | TRBV5-6 | - | TGTGCCAGCAGCTTGGGGCGAGGCAGGGACTTCTATGGCTACACCTTC | CASSLGRGRDFYGYTF
- | TRBJ2-7 | TRBV6-5 | - | TGTGCCAGCAGTTACTCGGACAGAGACTACGAGCAGTACTTC | CASSYSDRDYEQYF
- | TRBJ2-5 | TRBV4-1 | - | TGCGCCAGCAGCCAAGAAGAAATAGTGGCTAGCGAGGGCCTCCAAGAGACCCAGTACTTC | CASSQEEIVASEGLQETQYF
- | TRBJ1-6 | TRBV7-8 | - | TGTGCCAGCAGCTTAGTTGCACCGCCGGGGGATTCACCCCTCCACTTT | CASSLVAPPGDSPLHF
- | TRBJ2-7 | TRBV7-2 | TRBD1 | TGTGCCAGCAGCCGTCTTGGACAGGGGCGGTCCTACGAGCAGTACTTC | CASSRLGQGRSYEQYF
- | TRBJ1-1 | TRBV7-9 | TRBD1 | TGTTCCAGCAGCTCGTCCGACAGGGGGCTCACTGAAGCTTTCTTT | CSSSSSDRGLTEAFF
- | TRBJ2-3 | TRBV10-3 | TRBD2 | TGTGCCATCTTGAGCGGGGGGGCGGGAGATACGCAGTATTTT | CAILSGGAGDTQYF
- | TRBJ2-7 | TRBV9 | TRBD1 | TGTGCCAGCAGCCCCAGGACAGGGGGCGTCAACGAGCAGTACTTC | CASSPRTGGVNEQYF
- | TRBJ2-7 | TRBV27 | TRBD2 | TGTGCCAGCAGTTTATCAGCGGGGGGGAAATACGAGCAGTACTTC | CASSLSAGGKYEQYF
- | TRBJ2-3 | TRBV28 | - | TGTGCCAGCAGCCCTGGGGGGGACACCACAGATACGCAGTATTTT | CASSPGGDTTDTQYF
- | TRBJ2-5 | TRBV27 | TRBD2 | TGTGCCAGCAGTAAGGAGCGGGGGGCCGGGTTCCAAGAGACCCAGTACTTC | CASSKERGAGFQETQYF
- | TRBJ2-4 | TRBV5-1 | TRBD1 | TGCGCCAGCAGCTTAGACAGGGTTAAAAACATTCAGTACTTC | CASSLDRVKNIQYF
few | TRBJ1-4 | TRBV2 | - | TGTGCCAGCAGTCAAGCGGGGGGTCGTAATGAAAAACTGTTTTTT | CASSQAGGRNEKLFF
- | TRBJ2-3 | TRBV7-2 | TRBD2 | TGTGCCAGCAGCCAAGCGGGGGGGCCAGCAGATACGCAGTATTTT | CASSQAGGPADTQYF
- | TRBJ2-7 | TRBV27 | TRBD2 | TGTGCCAGCACTTCCCCCGGGACTAGCGGGGTTTTTAAAGAGCAGTACTTC | CASTSPGTSGVFKEQYF
- | TRBJ2-5 | TRBV6-5 | - | TGTGCCAGCAGTTACTCGGAGGGTTCATCTCAAGAGACCCAGTACTTC | CASSYSEGSSQETQYF
- | TRBJ2-7 | TRBV11-2 | - | TGTGCCAGCAGCTTTTCAGGCTACGAGCAGTACTTC | CASSFSGYEQYF
- | TRBJ2-1 | TRBV29-1 | TRBD1 | TGCAGCGTTGAAGATGAACAGGGGGCGAATGAGCAGTTCTTC | CSVEDEQGANEQFF
once | TRBJ1-3 | TRBV6-5 | - | TGTGCCAGCAGTTACTCGTCGGGGGATGGAAACACCATATATTTT | CASSYSSGDGNTIYF
- | TRBJ1-1 | TRBV6-5 | - | TGTGCCAGCAGGAAGACAGGGAACACTGAAGCTTTCTTT | CASRKTGNTEAFF
- | TRBJ1-1 | TRBV28 | - | TGTGCCAGCAGTTTGGTCGGAGAGATGCCCTTTGAAGCTTTCTTT | CASSLVGEMPFEAFF
- | TRBJ1-2 | TRBV6-5 | - | TGTGCCAGCAGTCTACGGGGGATCGGCTATGGCTACACCTTC | CASSLRGIGYGYTF
- | TRBJ1-4 | TRBV6-5 | TRBD1 | TGTGCCAGCAGCCCGGACAGGGGTACTAATGAAAAACTGTTTTTT | CASSPDRGTNEKLFF
- | TRBJ1-5 | TRBV7-8 | - | TGTGCCAGCAGCCCCCGGGGAGGGGGTGTCAATCAGCCCCAGCATTTT | CASSPRGGGVNQPQHF
- | TRBJ1-2 | TRBV10-2 | - | TGCGCCAGCAGCAGGGTGGCAGGGGAAAGGGGTAACTATGGCTACACCTTC | CASSRVAGERGNYGYTF
- | TRBJ2-7 | TRBV11-2 | - | TGTGCCAGCAGCCCGGGAAATTCAGGCGAGCAGTACTTC | CASSPGNSGEQYF
- | TRBJ1-2 | TRBV7-3 | TRBD1 | TGTGCCAGCAGCCCTAGGGACAGGGGGGATTATGGCTACACCTTC | CASSPRDRGDYGYTF
few | TRBJ1-3 | TRBV9 | - | TGTGCCAGCAGCGCAGGGTTGGGGCCCTCTGGAAACACCATATATTTT | CASSAGLGPSGNTIYF
- | TRBJ2-5 | TRBV6-1 | - | TGTGCCAGCAGTGCAATGACGGGGGAAGAGACCCAGTACTTC | CASSAMTGEETQYF
- | TRBJ2-3 | TRBV1 | - | TGCACCAGCAGCCAAGATGGAGCGGGGCTTTTCACAGATACGCAGTATTTT | CTSSQDGAGLFTDTQYF
- | TRBJ1-2 | TRBV18 | - | TGTGCCAGCTCACCAACGAGCGGCAGCATCACCTCTAACTATGGCTACACCTTC | CASSPTSGSITSNYGYTF
- | TRBJ1-6 | TRBV6-6 | TRBD1 | TGTGCCAGCAGGAAAGGACAGGTACATTCACCCCTCCACTTT | CASRKGQVHSPLHF
few | TRBJ1-1 | TRBV5-1 | - | TGCGCCAGCAGCCCCACACAGGGAGGGGGGACTGAAGCTTTCTTT | CASSPTQGGGTEAFF
few | TRBJ1-1 | TRBV19 | - | TGTGCCAGTAGTATTGGGCAGAGTAACACTGAAGCTTTCTTT | CASSIGQSNTEAFF
- | TRBJ1-1 | TRBV29-1 | - | TGCAGCGTTCTGACATCGAACACTGAAGCTTTCTTT | CSVLTSNTEAFF
- | TRBJ2-7 | TRBV6-5 | TRBD1 | TGTGCCAGCAGTCCGACAGGGTACGAGCAGTACTTC | CASSPTGYEQYF
- | TRBJ1-1 | TRBV2 | TRBD1 | TGTGCCAGCAGTGATAAGGCAGGGGGTATCGCTGAAGCTTTCTTT | CASSDKAGGIAEAFF
- | TRBJ1-2 | TRBV4-3 | - | TGCGCCAGCAGCCAAGAGTTAGACAGTAACTATGGCTACACCTTC | CASSQELDSNYGYTF
- | TRBJ2-7 | TRBV5-4 | TRBD2 | TGTGCCAGCAGCTTGACCAATCTAGCGGCCGACTACGAGCAGTACTTC | CASSLTNLAADYEQYF
- | TRBJ2-3 | TRBV6-5 | TRBD2 | TGTGCCAGCACTCCGGGGGGGTCTAGCACAGATACGCAGTATTTT | CASTPGGSSTDTQYF
- | TRBJ1-6 | TRBV16 | - | TGTGCCAGCAGCCCCACGCAGGGGAATTCACCCCTCCACTTT | CASSPTQGNSPLHF
few | TRBJ1-5 | TRBV18 | - | TGTGCCAGCTCACCGTTTAATAGCAATCAGCCCCAGCATTTT | CASSPFNSNQPQHF
few | TRBJ1-1 | TRBV5-5 | TRBD1 | TGTGCCAGCAGCCGCTCTGCAGGGGGGAGCACTGAAGCTTTCTTT | CASSRSAGGSTEAFF